Below, 7 T cell receptor beta chains from the same sample are listed, as sequenced in a study of T cells in localized non-small cell lung cancer. Libraries were prepared by immunoSEQ multiplex PCR; TCRdb keeps only in-frame clonotypes and omits some of them. The table has approximately 4,000 clones, about 22% seen once. Sequencing used lung tumor tissue, obtained before any cancer treatment. The receptors were sampled from a woman aged 40-69 years with stage I lung adenocarcinoma.

This clone appeared a few times. The V and J genes are TRBV29-1 and TRBJ2-7; 9 nucleotides line up with TRBD2. V lost 4 bases and J lost 2; bases outside the gene matches: 9. CDR1 and CDR2 from the germline V gene are SQVTM and ANQGSEA. The CDR3 is 15 residues long. CDR3 nucleotides: TGCAGCGTTGTACTAGCGGGTAACCTCCCCTACGAGCAGTACTTC. It encodes CSVVLAGNLPYEQYF.

This clone is categorized as medium-sized. The chain is built from TRBV6-8 and TRBJ1-2, with D uncertain. This CDR3 has 14 amino acids. Trimming cost V 0 bases and J 4 bases, with 9 bases left between them. The germline V gene has CDR1 MNHGY and CDR2 SAAAGT. The CDR3 bases are TGTGCCAGCAGTTACTCATGGTACGTCTATGGCTACACCTTC. Its translation: CASSYSWYVYGYTF.

This clone rates as medium-sized. The rearrangement links TRBV6-8 to TRBJ2-7, with D tentatively TRBD2 (6 bases). The CDR3 extends over 14 amino acids. CDR1 is MNHGY and CDR2 is SAAAGT in the germline V gene. Trimming removed 4 bases at V and 2 bases at J, with 12 bases between. The CDR3 region has the DNA TGTGCCAGCAGTTCCTCGGGGGTAGCCTACGAGCAGTACTTC. Amino acid sequence: CASSSSGVAYEQYF.

This clone came up a few times. The chain links TRBV6-8 to TRBJ2-7; D unresolved. This CDR3 is built from 15 residues. CDR1 is MNHGY, CDR2 SAAAGT, per germline. V was pared by 6 bases and J by 4 bases, with 19 bases between. CDR3 nucleotides: TGTGCCAGCAGACCACCCGGGTTGGGTGCTTACGAGCAGTACTTC. It yields the protein CASRPPGLGAYEQYF.

The rearrangement links TRBV11-3 to TRBJ1-1, with D perhaps TRBD1 (5 bases). This CDR3 has 15 amino acids. Trimming removed 2 bases from V and 1 base from J, with 11 bases in between. The germline V gene encodes CDR1 SGHNT and CDR2 YENEEA. The CDR3 coding sequence is TGTGCCAGCAGCTTATATGTGACAGAGAACACTGAAGCTTTCTTT. Amino acid sequence: CASSLYVTENTEAFF.

Only a few counts were recorded for this clone. The CDR3 DNA reads as TGCGCCAGCAGCCAAGAGAGGGATCAGCCCCAGCATTTT. It translates to CASSQERDQPQHF. The chain couples TRBV4-1 to TRBJ1-5; D is ambiguous. Trimming stripped 0 bases from V and 5 bases from J, with 5 bases between. Germline V gene sequence: CDR1 MGHRA, CDR2 YSYEKL. This CDR3 is 13 amino acids long.

This clone is categorized as medium-sized. The chain has TRBV12-2 and TRBJ1-2; the D segment call TRBD1 is taken from the table without a DNA check. TRBV12-2 is marked as a pseudogene. The CDR3 runs to 15 residues. The CDR3 DNA reads TGTGCAAGTCGCTCAGGACACCTGCTGGGCTATGGCTACACCTTC. Translated, it gives CASRSGHLLGYGYTF.